This T cell receptor (beta chain) was recorded in a study of T cell responses to AZD1222 COVID-19 vaccine. Data came from immunoSEQ multiplex PCR; TCRdb stores just in-frame clones and leaves some out. This sample has about 110,000 clones; about nine tenths occur once, and the top ten carry 2% to 2.5%. Study results and caveats: Donors were largely white British and mainly female; clonal diversity was possibly underestimated. After two AZD1222 doses, spike-specific TCR breadth and depth rose versus day 0. Researchers took repertoire samples only after the peak T cell response had come.

Worth noting for this clone: Its cognate antigen is unknown.

Analysis merged second doses at about 4 or about 12 weeks. The sample here was peripheral blood, taken 28 days after the second AZD1222 dose. The sequence derives from an adult who received the AZD1222 COVID-19 vaccine.

This CDR3 is CASSQGSGETQYF. As DNA, the CDR3 is TGTGCCAGCAGCCAGGGGTCAGGAGAGACCCAGTACTTC. The rearrangement links TRBV5-4 to TRBJ2-5; a possible D gene is TRBD1 (6 bases). The CDR3 has 13 residues. From germline, CDR1 is SGHNT and CDR2 YYREEE (reference sequence). Trimming stripped 4 bases from V and 4 bases from J, with 11 bases between.